The sequence of this T cell receptor (beta chain) was determined in a study of cytomegalovirus exposure and HLA in healthy donors. Germline V gene data show CDR1 as MNHNS and CDR2 as SASEGT. V was shortened by 3 bases and J by 5 bases, with 10 bases between the two germline ends. This CDR3 has 13 residues. Donors likely had unrecorded immune exposures despite being nominally healthy when sampled. Whole-study results and caveats: In most subjects, TCR beta sequences reportedly gave accurate predictions of HLA-A and HLA-B alleles. Sequencing likely caused a cluster of highly shared sequence variants. It emerged from a later analysis that several of the most significant clusters appeared to be linked to common viral pathogens.

The table lists this clone with a few counts. Its antigen is as yet unknown. In the PCR, 60 Vbeta and 13 Jbeta primers were used. Method: immunoSEQ multiplex PCR; TCRdb's copy keeps in-frame clones and lacks some. This table has 180,000 or so clones, about four fifths appearing once. The chain employs TRBV6-1 and TRBJ1-1, with D possibly matching TRBD1 (6 bases). The sequenced sample consisted of PBMCs. This sequence was found in a male donor in good health and CMV-seronegative. The chain's CDR3 is CASSDIRGTEAFF. Here the CDR3 DNA reads TGTGCCAGCAGTGATATTAGGGGGACTGAAGCTTTCTTT.